Shown below are 31 T cell receptor beta chains from a single sample sequenced in a study of shared clonotypes between healthy human individuals. The data were produced by immunoSEQ multiplex PCR, yet TCRdb's version contains in-frame clones alone and is incomplete. In the table there are 1,400,000 or so clones, approximately 98.5% of which are singletons. The material sequenced was naive CD4+ T cells sorted from blood. The subset: CD45RA+ positively selected. The receptors derive from a man aged 25-45 years in good health.

The J gene is TRBJ1-2, the V gene TRBV6-5; D gene unclear. Germline loops: CDR1 MNHEY, CDR2 SVGAGI. The CDR3 sequence is 14 residues long. V was clipped by 6 bases and J by 5 bases, with 16 bases between them. The chain's CDR3 is CASRLGTDRYGYTF. The CDR3, as DNA: TGTGCCAGCAGATTAGGAACGGACCGGTATGGCTACACCTTC.

The gene calls are TRBV7-2 and TRBJ1-4; a possible D gene is TRBD1 (6 bases). The germline CDR1 and CDR2 sequences are SGHTA and FQGNSA. This CDR3 contains 12 residues. V was cut by 9 bases and J by 3 bases, with 8 bases left in between. In DNA form, the CDR3 reads TGTGCCAGTGGGGGCGCTAATGAAAAACTGTTTTTT. Encoded protein: CASGGANEKLFF.

This chain connects TRBV29-1 to TRBJ2-2, with a possible D match to TRBD1 (6 bases). V was shortened by 7 bases and J by 0 bases, with 12 bases between the two germline ends. Germline-derived CDR1 and CDR2 are SQVTM and ANQGSEA. This CDR3 comprises 14 residues. DNA of the CDR3: TGCAGCGCCCGACAGGAGGCGAACACCGGGGAGCTGTTTTTT. It is translated as CSARQEANTGELFF.

V and J are TRBV4-3 and TRBJ2-3; no clear D. Trimming stripped 0 bases from V and 2 bases from J, with 6 bases between. The CDR3 contains 14 residues. Per the germline V gene, CDR1 is LGHNA and CDR2 is YSLEER. The chain's CDR3 is CASSQDSITDTQYF. In nucleotides, the CDR3 is TGCGCCAGCAGCCAAGATAGTATCACAGATACGCAGTATTTT.

The V and J genes are TRBV5-1 and TRBJ2-5; 11 bases are a match to TRBD2. The J segment lost 4 bases and the V segment lost 2 bases, leaving 7 bases of the junction unmatched. Germline loops: CDR1 SGHRS, CDR2 YFSETQ. This CDR3 has 16 residues. CDR3 nucleotides: TGCGCCAGCAGCTTACTAGCGGGAGCCGTTTCAGAGACCCAGTACTTC. This encodes CASSLLAGAVSETQYF. The full variable domain, its missing parts supplied by reference TRBV5-1 and TRBJ2-5, is KAGVTQTPRYLIKTRGQQVTLSCSPISGHRSVSWYQQTPGQGLQFLFEYFSETQRNKGNFPGRFSGRQFSNSRSEMNVSTLELGDSALYLCASSLLAGAVSETQYFGPGTRLLVL.

The chain recombines TRBV7-2 with TRBJ2-7, with 11 positions matching TRBD2. CDR1 is SGHTA, CDR2 FQGNSA, per germline. The V gene end was trimmed by 5 bases and the J gene end by 0 bases; junction bases not matched to a gene: 12. The CDR3 runs to 18 residues. The CDR3 region is CASSPYWSSGGSSYEQYF. The DNA of the CDR3 is TGTGCCAGCAGCCCTTATTGGTCTAGCGGGGGGAGCTCCTACGAGCAGTACTTC. Full variable domain (rest looked up from reference TRBV7-2 and TRBJ2-7): GAGVSQSPSNKVTEKGKDVELRCDPISGHTALYWYRQSLGQGLEFLIYFQGNSAPDKSGLPSDRFSAERTGGSVSTLTIQRTQQEDSAVYLCASSPYWSSGGSSYEQYFGPGTRLTVT.

The chain joins TRBV23-1 to TRBJ2-1; TRBD2 agrees at 13 bases. TRBV23-1 is sorted into the ORF group, with uncertain function. Trimming took 0 bases from V and 5 from J; bases not matched to a gene: 4. The CDR3 has 17 amino acids. The CDR3 sequence: CASSQSGLAGHHNEQFF. The CDR3 bases are TGCGCCAGCAGTCAATCGGGACTAGCGGGACATCACAATGAGCAGTTCTTC.

This clone was seen just once. The chain has TRBV15 and TRBJ2-5; 9 bases are shared with TRBD2. Germline V gene sequence: CDR1 LNHNV, CDR2 YYDKDF (reference sequence). The CDR3 spans 16 residues. The V segment lost 1 base and the J segment 0 bases; nucleotides outside the gene matches: 3. The CDR3 loop is CATSRGLADHQETQYF. The CDR3 nucleotides read TGTGCCACCAGCAGAGGACTAGCGGATCACCAAGAGACCCAGTACTTC.

This clone appeared once. The chain employs TRBV10-3 and TRBJ2-3; 11 positions agree with TRBD1. Germline values: CDR1 ENHRY, CDR2 SYGVKD. V trimming: 9 bases; J trimming: 5 bases; junction bases outside the gene matches: 7. The CDR3 runs 14 residues. The CDR3: CAILPGQGGDTQYF. DNA of the CDR3: TGTGCCATTTTACCGGGACAGGGGGGAGATACGCAGTATTTT.

The chain recombines TRBV7-9 with TRBJ2-3; D possibly uses TRBD1 or TRBD2 (5 bases each). This CDR3 has 13 residues. Germline V lookup: CDR1 SEHNR, CDR2 FQNEAQ (reference sequence). Trimming took off 5 bases at V and 8 bases at J, with 14 bases between the two ends. DNA of the CDR3: TGTGCCAGCAGCACAGGACCGCGGGCTACGCAGTATTTT. Protein sequence: CASSTGPRATQYF. Full variable domain (outside the CDR3, taken from reference TRBV7-9 and TRBJ2-3): DTGVSQNPRHKITKRGQNVTFRCDPISEHNRLYWYRQTLGQGPEFLTYFQNEAQLEKSRLLSDRFSAERPKGSFSTLEIQRTEQGDSAMYLCASSTGPRATQYFGPGTRLTVL.

V is TRBV6-6 and J is TRBJ2-7; D is unresolved. The V and J ends lost 6 bases and 0 bases respectively, with 12 bases between them. The CDR3 is 14 residues long. Germline CDR1 MNHNY, CDR2 SVGAGI (reference sequence). The CDR3 DNA reads TGTGCCAGCAGATCCTTCTTAAGCTCCTACGAGCAGTACTTC. It translates to CASRSFLSSYEQYF.

This chain joins TRBV5-1 and TRBJ2-5; D not resolved. From germline, CDR1 is SGHRS and CDR2 YFSETQ. Trimming took off 7 bases at V and 6 bases at J, with 10 bases between the two ends. The CDR3 extends over 11 amino acids. The CDR3 sequence is CASQNGQTQYF. CDR3 DNA: TGCGCCAGCCAGAATGGACAGACCCAGTACTTC.

The chain employs TRBV5-5 and TRBJ2-3, with 12 bases matching TRBD2. V shed 3 bases, J shed 4 bases, and the junction held 9 bases outside the gene matches. The CDR3 sequence is 17 residues long. From germline, CDR1 is SGHKS and CDR2 YYEKEE (reference sequence). DNA for the CDR3: TGTGCCAGCAGCTACCGACTAGCGGGAGACGGCGCAGATACGCAGTATTTT. It codes for CASSYRLAGDGADTQYF.

The chain is built from TRBV2 and TRBJ2-2; 7 nucleotides align to TRBD2. V lost 6 bases to trimming and J lost 2 bases; unmatched junction nucleotides: 9. The germline V gene has CDR1 SNHLY and CDR2 FYNNEI. This CDR3 region has 16 residues. CDR3 DNA: TGTGCCAGCAGCGGGGGGAGGACGTTAAACACCGGGGAGCTGTTTTTT. Amino acid sequence: CASSGGRTLNTGELFF.

This clone was found once. The rearrangement uses TRBV11-2 and TRBJ2-1; weak D call: TRBD2 (6 bases). Germline-derived CDR1 and CDR2 are SGHAT and FQNNGV. This CDR3 spans 15 amino acids. Deletions cut 0 bases from V and 8 bases from J, with 14 bases between. In nucleotides, the CDR3 is TGTGCCAGCAGCTTAGATCTGGAGGGTTTCGATGAGCAGTTCTTC. This translates into CASSLDLEGFDEQFF.

V usage is TRBV5-1 and J usage is TRBJ2-3; 14 bases fit TRBD2. The CDR3 is 16 residues long. Germline loops: CDR1 SGHRS, CDR2 YFSETQ. The V gene end was trimmed by 4 bases and the J gene end by 3 bases; junction bases not matched to a gene: 4. The CDR3 DNA sequence: TGCGCCAGCAGCAGACGGACTAGCGGGAGGACAGATACGCAGTATTTT. This translates into CASSRRTSGRTDTQYF.

The chain combines TRBV10-3 with TRBJ2-2; no definite D call. CDR1 and CDR2 from the germline V gene are ENHRY and SYGVKD. Trimming left V 4 bases short and J 0 bases short, with 6 bases between. The CDR3 consists of 14 residues. Here the CDR3 DNA reads TGTGCCATCAGTGTTACGGCGAACACCGGGGAGCTGTTTTTT. Translated: CAISVTANTGELFF.

This clone was picked up one time. The chain is built from TRBV2 and TRBJ2-1; 8 nucleotides match TRBD2. The V and J ends lost 2 bases and 9 bases, in that order; junction bases with no gene match: 6. Germline CDR1 and CDR2: SNHLY and FYNNEI. This CDR3 has 14 amino acids. The CDR3 DNA reads as TGTGCCAGCAGTGAAACGGGAGGGACGAGTGAGCAGTTCTTC. This translates into CASSETGGTSEQFF.

The CDR3 spells CASSLSWATNEKLFF. In nucleotides, the CDR3 is TGTGCCAGCAGCTTAAGTTGGGCAACTAATGAAAAACTGTTTTTT. J is TRBJ1-4 and V is TRBV5-6, with D unresolved. The CDR3 length is 15 residues. Germline loops: CDR1 SGHDT, CDR2 YYEEEE. V was clipped by 2 bases and J by 0 bases, with 8 bases between them.

The chain joins TRBV6-6 to TRBJ2-2; possibly TRBD2 for D (7 bases). The CDR3 sequence is 15 residues long. Deletions cut 4 bases from V and 8 bases from J, with 17 bases between. Looked up from germline, CDR1 is MNHNY and CDR2 is SVGAGI (reference sequence). In DNA form, the CDR3 reads TGTGCCAGCAGTTTAAGCCGGGGGGCTTCAGGGGAGCTGTTTTTT. It translates to CASSLSRGASGELFF.

The V gene is TRBV28, the J gene TRBJ2-1; possibly TRBD1 for D (6 bases). Trimming took off 5 bases at V and 2 bases at J, with 10 bases between the two ends. The germline CDR1 and CDR2 sequences are MDHEN and SYDVKM. CDR3 length: 14 amino acids. The CDR3 protein is CASSRGQPYNEQFF. DNA of the CDR3: TGTGCCAGCAGTAGGGGACAACCCTACAATGAGCAGTTCTTC.

The chain joins TRBV18 to TRBJ2-1, with 8 bases lining up with TRBD1. The CDR3 totals 15 residues. Germline trimming cut 5 bases from V and 9 bases from J; bases unmatched to any gene: 12. Germline loops: CDR1 KGHSH, CDR2 LQKENI. The chain's CDR3 is CASSSKDRATSEQFF. DNA for the CDR3: TGTGCCAGCTCATCCAAGGACAGGGCTACAAGTGAGCAGTTCTTC.

The genes are TRBV6-6 and TRBJ1-1; 8 bases line up with TRBD1. Germline V gives CDR1 MNHNY, CDR2 SVGAGI (reference sequence). This CDR3 has 14 amino acids. Trimming took 5 bases from V and 3 from J; bases not matched to a gene: 5. In nucleotides, the CDR3 is TGTGCCAGCAGTCACGACAGGGGCCACACTGAAGCTTTCTTT. Encoded protein: CASSHDRGHTEAFF.

This clone showed up just once. Within the sample, other DNA sequences also encode this same CDR3. This chain connects TRBV6-5 to TRBJ2-7; no clear D. V was trimmed by 2 bases and J by 2 bases, leaving 7 bases between them. CDR3 length: 13 amino acids. Per the germline V gene, CDR1 is MNHEY and CDR2 is SVGAGI. The CDR3 here is CASSYRLTYEQYF. The CDR3 DNA reads TGTGCCAGCAGTTACAGGCTAACCTACGAGCAGTACTTC.

The CDR3 nucleotides are TGTGCCAGCTCACCAGCGTCCGGGGAGCTGTTTTTT. It yields the protein CASSPASGELFF. This sequence joins TRBV18 and TRBJ2-2; D not resolved. V was pared by 2 bases and J by 6 bases, with 4 bases between. Germline loops: CDR1 KGHSH, CDR2 LQKENI. This CDR3 has 12 amino acids.

This clone was counted only a few times. Other DNA sequences in this specimen translate into the identical CDR3. The V call is TRBV6-5, the J call TRBJ1-1; D is undetermined. Looked up from germline, CDR1 is MNHEY and CDR2 is SVGAGI. The V end lost 2 bases, the J end lost 1 base, and 5 bases lay between the germline ends. This CDR3 has 13 amino acids. The CDR3 bases are TGTGCCAGCAGTTACGGGCAGAACACTGAAGCTTTCTTT. Translation: CASSYGQNTEAFF.

The chain links TRBV28 to TRBJ2-7; 7 nucleotides agree with TRBD1. The CDR3 is 14 amino acids. Trimming at V came to 5 bases and at J to 2 bases, leaving 6 bases not matched to a gene. Germline V gene sequence: CDR1 MDHEN, CDR2 SYDVKM. The CDR3 bases are TGTGCCAGCAGTCCAAGGGACAGCCCCTACGAGCAGTACTTC. Protein: CASSPRDSPYEQYF.

This chain joins TRBV9 and TRBJ2-5; TRBD1 might be the D (5 bases). Trimming left V 3 bases short and J 2 bases short, with 14 bases between. Germline V CDR1 and CDR2: SGDLS, YYNGEE. The CDR3 consists of 15 residues. The CDR3 DNA reads TGTGCCAGCAGCGCAACTGCAGGGAATCAAGAGACCCAGTACTTC. This codes for CASSATAGNQETQYF.

The gene calls are TRBV6-1 and TRBJ2-7, with 13 bases aligning to TRBD2. V lost 2 bases, J lost 0 bases, and 7 bases stayed unmatched. The CDR3 consists of 18 residues. Germline CDR1 MNHNS, CDR2 SASEGT. In nucleotides, the CDR3 is TGTGCCAGCAGTGAACTGACTAGCGGGAGGCCCTTCTCCTACGAGCAGTACTTC. This encodes CASSELTSGRPFSYEQYF.

The rearrangement links TRBV4-1 to TRBJ2-1; no clear D. From germline, CDR1 is MGHRA and CDR2 YSYEKL. Trimming removed 5 bases from V and 5 bases from J, with 13 bases in between. The CDR3 runs 14 residues. The CDR3 here is CASSNLPVDNEQFF. CDR3 coding DNA: TGCGCCAGCAGCAACCTCCCAGTTGACAATGAGCAGTTCTTC.

The chain employs TRBV11-2 and TRBJ2-1; 8 bases align to TRBD2. CDR3 length: 15 amino acids. In germline, CDR1 is SGHAT, CDR2 FQNNGV. Trimming removed 6 bases from V and 8 bases from J; junction bases left unmatched: 12. The CDR3 protein is CASRGVAGRRHEQFF. In DNA, the CDR3 is TGTGCCAGCAGGGGGGTAGCGGGGCGTCGGCATGAGCAGTTCTTC.